This TCR beta chain was profiled in a study of T cell responses to AZD1222 COVID-19 vaccine. The wider study: Pooling of second doses given at about 4 or about 12 weeks was done.

The study's findings and limits: White British donors predominated, females outnumbered males, and clonal diversity was possibly underestimated.

Clones were sequenced by immunoSEQ multiplex PCR, and TCRdb holds only the in-frame ones, with some missing. The table lists approximately 170,000 clones, 80% to 90% of them singletons. About this clone itself: Its cognate antigen is unknown.

CDR1 and CDR2 (germline): LNHDA, SQIVND (reference sequence). V gave up 7 bases and J gave up 0 bases, with 6 bases separating them. The CDR3 length is 13 residues. This sequence joins TRBV19 and TRBJ2-2; unclear D gene. The sample in question was peripheral blood, obtained on day 0 of AZD1222 vaccination. The source is an adult in good health. The CDR3 is CASKGPNTGELFF. The CDR3 DNA reads TGTGCCAGTAAAGGGCCGAACACCGGGGAGCTGTTTTTT.